A single sample gave rise to the 8 T cell receptor beta chains below, sequenced in a study of T cell responses to AZD1222 COVID-19 vaccine. The assay was immunoSEQ multiplex PCR, and TCRdb's table has in-frame clones only and misses some. Counted here are some 61,000 clones, roughly 87% occurring once; the ten biggest clones make up around 15%. This specimen consisted of peripheral blood, obtained on day 0 of AZD1222 vaccination. The receptor set was obtained from an adult in good health.

The chain recombines TRBV19 with TRBJ2-7; D might be TRBD1 or TRBD2, each matching 5 bases. This CDR3 has 12 amino acids. Trimming shortened V by 8 bases and J by 7 bases, and 15 bases separated the two germline ends. Per germline, CDR1 LNHDA and CDR2 SQIVND (reference sequence). The CDR3 DNA reads as TGTGCCAGTTACATTGTGGGACCTGAGCAGTACTTC. The encoded protein is CASYIVGPEQYF.

The chain carries TRBV27 and TRBJ2-3; TRBD2 is a possible D gene (5 bases). V was pared by 7 bases and J by 3 bases, with 14 bases between. The V gene's germline CDR1 is MNHEY and CDR2 SMNVEV (reference sequence). The CDR3 sequence is 14 residues long. The CDR3 protein is CASNGQRSTDTQYF. In DNA, the CDR3 is TGTGCCAGCAATGGCCAGCGGTCGACAGATACGCAGTATTTT.

J is TRBJ2-5 and V is TRBV9, with D perhaps matching TRBD2 (5 bases). CDR1 SGDLS and CDR2 YYNGEE come from the germline V gene. V shed 3 bases and J shed 5 bases, with 17 bases lying between them. This CDR3 spans 15 amino acids. The CDR3 protein is CASSANFGVGETQYF. In DNA form, the CDR3 reads TGTGCCAGCAGCGCCAACTTCGGGGTGGGGGAGACCCAGTACTTC. The full variable domain, its missing parts supplied by reference TRBV9 and TRBJ2-5, is DSGVTQTPKHLITATGQRVTLRCSPRSGDLSVYWYQQSLDQGLQFLIQYYNGEERAKGNILERFSAQQFPDLHSELNLSSLELGDSALYFCASSANFGVGETQYFGPGTRLLVL.

The chain is built from TRBV19 and TRBJ1-3; possible D gene TRBD1, 5 bases. The germline V and J ends were trimmed by 1 base and 3 bases, with 10 bases remaining between them. Germline lookup yields CDR1 LNHDA and CDR2 SQIVND (reference sequence). CDR3 length: 15 residues. CDR3 DNA: TGTGCCAGTAGTATAGCCGGGGCAGGTGGAAACACCATATATTTT. The encoded protein is CASSIAGAGGNTIYF.

The V gene is TRBV5-1, the J gene TRBJ1-2; TRBD1 might be the D (6 bases). This CDR3 spans 15 amino acids. Trimming took off 3 bases at V and 6 bases at J, with 18 bases between the two ends. Germline V gene lookup returns CDR1 SGHRS and CDR2 YFSETQ. CDR3 in DNA: TGCGCCAGCAGCTCTCGGGACATCGGGCCCGATGGCTACACCTTC. Encoded protein: CASSSRDIGPDGYTF.

The chain is built from TRBV14 and TRBJ2-1, with D perhaps TRBD2 (6 bases). The CDR3 runs 12 residues. V gave up 4 bases and J gave up 7 bases, with 8 bases separating them. Germline CDR1 and CDR2: SGHDN and FVKESK. CDR3 nucleotides: TGTGCCAGCAGCCGGGACTGGAATGAGCAGTTCTTC. Its protein product is CASSRDWNEQFF. Together with reference TRBV14 and TRBJ2-1, the CDR3 gives the full variable domain: EAGVTQFPSHSVIEKGQTVTLRCDPISGHDNLYWYRRVMGKEIKFLLHFVKESKQDESGMPNNRFLAERTGGTYSTLKVQPAELEDSGVYFCASSRDWNEQFFGPGTRLTVL.

V is TRBV28 and J is TRBJ1-4; D is unclear. Germline V gene data show CDR1 as MDHEN and CDR2 as SYDVKM. The CDR3 covers 15 residues. Deletions cut 1 base from V and 3 bases from J, with 9 bases between. The CDR3 DNA follows: TGTGCCAGCAGTTTATCGTCGGGTCCTAATGAAAAACTGTTTTTT. It specifies CASSLSSGPNEKLFF.

The chain joins TRBV5-8 to TRBJ2-3; D is unclear. Germline CDR1 is SGHTS and CDR2 is YDEGEE. With 3 bases removed from V and 6 bases from J, the gap between germline ends came to 8 bases. The length of the CDR3 is 12 residues. CDR3 bases: TGTGCCAGCAGCTCCCTAATGGATACGCAGTATTTT. As protein: CASSSLMDTQYF.